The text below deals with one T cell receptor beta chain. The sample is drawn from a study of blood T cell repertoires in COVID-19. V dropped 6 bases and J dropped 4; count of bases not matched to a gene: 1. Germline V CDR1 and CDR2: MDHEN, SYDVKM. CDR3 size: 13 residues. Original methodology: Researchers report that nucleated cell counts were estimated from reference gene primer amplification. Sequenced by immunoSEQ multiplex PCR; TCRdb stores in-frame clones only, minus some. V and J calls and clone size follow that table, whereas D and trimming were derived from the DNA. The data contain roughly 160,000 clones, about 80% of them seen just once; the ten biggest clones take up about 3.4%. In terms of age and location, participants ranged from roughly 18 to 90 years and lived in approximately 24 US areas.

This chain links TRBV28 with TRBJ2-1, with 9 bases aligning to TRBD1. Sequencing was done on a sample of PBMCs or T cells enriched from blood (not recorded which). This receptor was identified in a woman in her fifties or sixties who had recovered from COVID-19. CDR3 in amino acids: CASRGTGYNEQFF. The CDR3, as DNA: TGTGCCAGCAGGGGGACAGGGTACAATGAGCAGTTCTTC.